Listed here are 27 T cell receptor beta chains from one sample, sequenced in a study of neoadjuvant anti-PD-1 for oral cavity cancer. The method was immunoSEQ multiplex PCR; TCRdb's version includes in-frame clones alone and lacks a portion of them. This sample has approximately 15,000 clones, with approximately 73% found just once. Time point: after neoadjuvant nivolumab, at surgical resection. The source was PBMCs, collected after nivolumab (anti-PD-1) treatment. All receptors come from a person aged 35-79 years with oral cavity squamous cell carcinoma.

In its sample, this clone was seen a few times. The V and J genes are TRBV6-5 and TRBJ1-2, with D unresolved. The V gene lost 6 bases and the J gene lost 3 bases, with 17 bases spanning the gap. The germline gives CDR1 MNHEY, CDR2 SVGAGI. The CDR3 is 15 residues long. The CDR3, as DNA: TGTGCCAGCAGGCCAGGCTACCTGGTTGACTATGGCTACACCTTC. It specifies CASRPGYLVDYGYTF.

In its sample, this clone was seen once. V and J are TRBV2 and TRBJ2-7, with 9 bases that match TRBD1. The CDR3 is 15 residues long. Germline CDR1 SNHLY, CDR2 FYNNEI. V shed 8 bases and J 0 bases; nucleotides not matched to a gene: 8. The DNA for the CDR3 is TGTGCCAGCCGCCGGGACAGGGAGCCCTCCTACGAGCAGTACTTC. Amino acid sequence: CASRRDREPSYEQYF.

The rearrangement uses TRBV5-6 and TRBJ2-7; the match to TRBD1 covers 11 bases. V shed 4 bases, J shed 6 bases, and the junction held 9 bases outside the gene matches. Germline loops: CDR1 SGHDT, CDR2 YYEEEE. The CDR3 totals 15 residues. In nucleotides, the CDR3 is TGTGCCAGCAGCACCGGACAGGGGGCGGGAGGCGAGCAGTACTTC. Translating gives CASSTGQGAGGEQYF.

This clone was found once. This rearrangement joins TRBV28 to TRBJ2-1; 8 nucleotides agree with TRBD2. The CDR3 has 17 residues. The V gene end was trimmed by 8 bases and the J gene end by 0 bases; junction bases not matched to a gene: 12. The germline V gene has CDR1 MDHEN and CDR2 SYDVKM. DNA for the CDR3: TGTGCCAGCTACCCCCAGGGCGGGGGGAGCTCCTACAATGAGCAGTTCTTC. As protein: CASYPQGGGSSYNEQFF. The full variable domain, completed using reference TRBV28 and TRBJ2-1, is DVKVTQSSRYLVKRTGEKVFLECVQDMDHENMFWYRQDPGLGLRLIYFSYDVKMKEKGDIPEGYSVSREKKERFSLILESASTNQTSMYLCASYPQGGGSSYNEQFFGPGTRLTVL.

This chain links TRBV18 with TRBJ2-3; TRBD1 or TRBD2 may be the D gene (7 bases each). This CDR3 comprises 18 residues. Germline CDR1 KGHSH, CDR2 LQKENI. Trimming removed 4 bases from V and 2 bases from J, with 22 bases in between. The CDR3 nucleotides are TGTGCCAGCTCACTCGAACTCCCTGCAGGGGGGGACACAGATACGCAGTATTTT. This translates into CASSLELPAGGDTDTQYF.

The chain uses TRBV9 and TRBJ1-1; 7 nucleotides align to TRBD1. The CDR3 sequence is 14 residues long. V gave up 2 bases and J gave up 5 bases; unmatched junction bases: 6. Germline-derived CDR1 and CDR2 are SGDLS and YYNGEE. The DNA for the CDR3 is TGTGCCAGCAGCGTTAACTCAGGGGGAACTGAAGCTTTCTTT. Amino acid sequence: CASSVNSGGTEAFF.

This chain connects TRBV6-5 to TRBJ2-1, with TRBD2 matching 12 bases. The CDR3 extends over 15 amino acids. Germline CDR1 MNHEY, CDR2 SVGAGI. V lost 5 bases to trimming and J lost 8 bases; unmatched junction nucleotides: 7. The CDR3 DNA reads TGTGCCAGCAGTAAGCCTAGCGGGAGGGTCGATGAGCAGTTCTTC. It translates to CASSKPSGRVDEQFF.

CDR3 in amino acids: CASSLATPGTGELFF. The CDR3 nucleotides are TGCGCCAGCAGCTTGGCTACCCCAGGGACCGGGGAGCTGTTTTTT. The rearrangement joins TRBV5-1 to TRBJ2-2; tentatively, D is TRBD1 (5 bases). CDR1 SGHRS and CDR2 YFSETQ come from the germline V gene. Trimming stripped 0 bases from V and 5 bases from J, with 11 bases between. This CDR3 has 15 amino acids.

The table lists this clone with a few counts. The genes are TRBV19 and TRBJ2-5; 11 nucleotides align to TRBD1. The CDR3 length is 16 residues. Germline loops: CDR1 LNHDA, CDR2 SQIVND (reference sequence). The ends lost 9 bases at V and 5 bases at J; junction bases unmatched: 14. The CDR3: CASRNPGQGAGETQYF. CDR3 in DNA: TGTGCCAGCCGGAACCCCGGACAGGGGGCGGGGGAGACCCAGTACTTC.

The J gene is TRBJ2-7, the V gene TRBV10-3; possible D gene TRBD2, 6 bases. The CDR3 is 11 amino acids. Germline CDR1 is ENHRY and CDR2 is SYGVKD. Trimming pared 7 bases from V and 3 bases from J, leaving 7 bases between. As DNA, the CDR3 is TGTGCCATCAAGGACTACTACGAGCAGTACTTC. Its protein is CAIKDYYEQYF.

This chain joins TRBV10-3 and TRBJ2-1; the D gene is possibly TRBD1 (6 bases). Trimming took 6 bases from V and 10 from J, leaving 13 bases between them. CDR1 is ENHRY, CDR2 SYGVKD, per germline. This CDR3 has 12 amino acids. CDR3 sequence reads: CAIRDSLGEQFF. DNA for the CDR3: TGTGCCATCAGGGACAGCCTCGGAGAGCAGTTCTTC.

This clone has more than one count but fewer than ten. The chain carries TRBV28 and TRBJ1-2, with D unclear. There are 13 residues in the CDR3. Germline loops: CDR1 MDHEN, CDR2 SYDVKM. V lost 6 bases to trimming and J lost 8 bases, with 16 bases between them. CDR3 in amino acids: CASSPVGKVGYTF. CDR3 sequence (DNA): TGTGCCAGCAGCCCCGTGGGTAAGGTCGGCTACACCTTC.

The chain has TRBV19 and TRBJ1-4, with unresolved D. The CDR3 totals 15 residues. Germline V gene lookup returns CDR1 LNHDA and CDR2 SQIVND (reference sequence). Trimming shortened V by 7 bases and J by 5 bases, and 17 bases separated the two germline ends. The CDR3 bases are TGTGCCAGTAAGGCGGCAGGAAGGCCCAATGAAAAACTGTTTTTT. This codes for CASKAAGRPNEKLFF.

The chain is built from TRBV6-5 and TRBJ2-4; 8 nucleotides align to TRBD1. CDR1 is MNHEY and CDR2 is SVGAGI in the germline V gene. With V trimmed by 6 bases and J by 3 bases, 4 bases remained unmatched. The CDR3 covers 14 residues. The CDR3 DNA reads TGTGCCAGCAGCCCGGACAGGGACAAAAACATTCAGTACTTC. Its translation is CASSPDRDKNIQYF.

The chain joins TRBV27 to TRBJ2-1, with TRBD1 matching over 7 bases. CDR1 and CDR2 from the germline V gene are MNHEY and SMNVEV (reference sequence). The CDR3 covers 16 residues. V lost 8 bases and J lost 2; bases outside the gene matches: 12. The DNA of the CDR3 is TGTGCCAGCGCCATATGGCAGGGGACAGCCTACAATGAGCAGTTCTTC. Its protein is CASAIWQGTAYNEQFF.

V gene TRBV30 combines with J gene TRBJ1-4, with 11 bases matching TRBD1. V shed 4 bases and J 7 bases; nucleotides not matched to a gene: 8. Germline V gives CDR1 GTSNPN, CDR2 SVGIG (reference sequence). CDR3 length equals 15 residues. CDR3: CAWNRDRGFSEKLFF. DNA of the CDR3: TGTGCCTGGAACCGGGACAGGGGGTTTAGTGAAAAACTGTTTTTT.

This clone appeared a single time. The CDR3 DNA reads as TGTGCCAGCAGTTACAAACTAGCGGGCGACACAGATACGCAGTATTTT. Encoded protein: CASSYKLAGDTDTQYF. The chain joins TRBV6-6 to TRBJ2-3, with TRBD2 matching over 9 bases. V trimming: 2 bases; J trimming: 2 bases; junction bases outside the gene matches: 5. Germline CDR1 reads MNHNY; CDR2 reads SVGAGI (reference sequence). This CDR3 region has 16 residues.

This chain joins TRBV6-1 and TRBJ1-1, with D uncertain. Germline lookup yields CDR1 MNHNS and CDR2 SASEGT. This CDR3 is built from 10 residues. The V end lost 11 bases, the J end lost 10 bases, and 14 bases lay between the germline ends. CDR3 coding DNA: TGTGCCTTGGAGTGGGGTTCAGCTTTCTTT. Encoded protein: CALEWGSAFF.

The gene calls are TRBV5-6 and TRBJ1-2; the D gene is possibly TRBD1 (6 bases). This CDR3 is built from 15 residues. V shed 4 bases and J shed 9 bases, with 22 bases lying between them. Looked up from germline, CDR1 is SGHDT and CDR2 is YYEEEE. Here the CDR3 DNA reads TGTGCCAGCAGCAGACGACAGGTGATCGGGGTTAGCTACACCTTC. This translates into CASSRRQVIGVSYTF.

The CDR3 DNA follows: TGCGCCAGCAGCTTGGGGACTAGCGGGATCAATGAGCAGTTCTTC. It translates to CASSLGTSGINEQFF. The chain employs TRBV5-1 and TRBJ2-1; TRBD2 matches 12 bases. J lost 6 bases, V lost 0 bases, and 1 base had no gene match. The CDR3 has 15 amino acids. Germline CDR1 reads SGHRS; CDR2 reads YFSETQ. The full variable domain, completed using reference TRBV5-1 and TRBJ2-1, is KAGVTQTPRYLIKTRGQQVTLSCSPISGHRSVSWYQQTPGQGLQFLFEYFSETQRNKGNFPGRFSGRQFSNSRSEMNVSTLELGDSALYLCASSLGTSGINEQFFGPGTRLTVL.

The chain combines TRBV2 with TRBJ2-1, with D perhaps TRBD1 (5 bases). V was trimmed by 6 bases and J by 2 bases, leaving 5 bases between them. Germline V gene data show CDR1 as SNHLY and CDR2 as FYNNEI. The CDR3 length is 12 residues. CDR3 nucleotides: TGTGCCAGCAGAGGGGCCTACAATGAGCAGTTCTTC. This codes for CASRGAYNEQFF.

This clone has a handful of counts. The chain joins TRBV10-1 to TRBJ1-6, with D unclear. V lost 4 bases to trimming and J lost 9 bases, with 7 bases between them. CDR1 and CDR2 from the germline V gene are WNHNN and SYGVQD (reference sequence). This CDR3 has 12 amino acids. The CDR3 nucleotides are TGCGCCAGCAGTGTAAGGCGTTCACCCCTCCACTTT. Translation: CASSVRRSPLHF.

The chain recombines TRBV28 with TRBJ2-1; 8 nucleotides agree with TRBD2. Per germline, CDR1 MDHEN and CDR2 SYDVKM. V was clipped by 6 bases and J by 0 bases; unmatched bases: 4. The CDR3 runs to 15 residues. The CDR3: CASRTSERSYNEQFF. CDR3 bases: TGTGCCAGCAGGACTAGCGAGCGCTCCTACAATGAGCAGTTCTTC.

V usage is TRBV5-6 and J usage is TRBJ1-4, with TRBD1 identical over 7 bases. Trimming cost V 3 bases and J 3 bases; bases outside gene matches: 17. In germline, CDR1 is SGHDT, CDR2 YYEEEE. The CDR3 extends over 19 amino acids. CDR3 nucleotides: TGTGCCAGCAGCTGGACTGATCGATACAGGGGCCGGGCTAATGAAAAACTGTTTTTT. Translated: CASSWTDRYRGRANEKLFF.

The genes are TRBV5-1 and TRBJ2-5; 8 positions match TRBD2. In germline, CDR1 is SGHRS, CDR2 YFSETQ. There are 16 residues in the CDR3. With V trimmed by 1 base and J by 1 base, 6 bases remained unmatched. This CDR3 reads CASSLFGGVRQETQYF. CDR3 DNA: TGCGCCAGCAGCTTGTTCGGGGGGGTGCGCCAAGAGACCCAGTACTTC.

The V and J genes are TRBV29-1 and TRBJ1-2, with D possibly being TRBD1 (6 bases). The V and J ends lost 4 bases and 3 bases respectively, with 12 bases between them. The CDR3 covers 13 residues. Looked up from germline, CDR1 is SQVTM and CDR2 is ANQGSEA. Here the CDR3 DNA reads TGCAGCGTTGGGGACATGGGATACTATGGCTACACCTTC. This gives the protein CSVGDMGYYGYTF.

V and J are TRBV6-5 and TRBJ1-4; D not certain. The CDR3 extends over 14 amino acids. Per the germline V gene, CDR1 is MNHEY and CDR2 is SVGAGI. V was pared by 4 bases and J by 0 bases, with 6 bases between. This CDR3 reads CASSWGTTNEKLFF. The CDR3 DNA reads TGTGCCAGCAGTTGGGGAACAACTAATGAAAAACTGTTTTTT.